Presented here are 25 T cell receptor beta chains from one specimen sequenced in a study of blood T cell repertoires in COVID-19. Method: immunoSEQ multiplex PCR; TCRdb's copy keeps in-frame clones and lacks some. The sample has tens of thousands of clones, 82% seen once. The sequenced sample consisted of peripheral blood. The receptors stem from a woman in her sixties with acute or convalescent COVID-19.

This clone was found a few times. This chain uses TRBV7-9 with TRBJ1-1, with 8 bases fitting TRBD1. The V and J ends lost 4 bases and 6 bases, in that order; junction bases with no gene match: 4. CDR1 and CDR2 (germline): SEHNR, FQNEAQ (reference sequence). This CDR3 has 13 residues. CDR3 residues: CASSSRGPAEAFF. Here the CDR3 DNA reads TGTGCCAGCAGCTCCAGGGGGCCGGCTGAAGCTTTCTTT.

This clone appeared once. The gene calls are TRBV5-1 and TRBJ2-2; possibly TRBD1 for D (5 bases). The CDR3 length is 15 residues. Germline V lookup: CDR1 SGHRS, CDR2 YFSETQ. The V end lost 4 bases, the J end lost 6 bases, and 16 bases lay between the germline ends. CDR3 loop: CASSQISGSPGELFF. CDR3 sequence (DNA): TGCGCCAGCAGCCAAATTTCAGGGTCTCCCGGGGAGCTGTTTTTT.

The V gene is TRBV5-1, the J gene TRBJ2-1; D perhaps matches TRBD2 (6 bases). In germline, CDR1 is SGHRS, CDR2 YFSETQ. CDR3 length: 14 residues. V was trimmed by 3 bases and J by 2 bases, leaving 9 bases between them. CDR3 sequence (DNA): TGCGCCAGCAGCTCCGGGAGAACCTACAATGAGCAGTTCTTC. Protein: CASSSGRTYNEQFF.

Here the CDR3 DNA reads TGTGCCAGCAGCAAACGGACAGCCGGCAATCAGCCCCAGCATTTT. This encodes CASSKRTAGNQPQHF. The V and J genes are TRBV11-2 and TRBJ1-5; possibly TRBD1 for D (6 bases). From germline, CDR1 is SGHAT and CDR2 FQNNGV. The CDR3 is made up of 15 amino acids. V was trimmed by 5 bases and J by 2 bases, leaving 13 bases between them. Full variable domain (rest looked up from reference TRBV11-2 and TRBJ1-5): EAGVAQSPRYKIIEKRQSVAFWCNPISGHATLYWYQQILGQGPKLLIQFQNNGVVDDSQLPKDRFSAERLKGVDSTLKIQPAKLEDSAVYLCASSKRTAGNQPQHFGDGTRLSIL.

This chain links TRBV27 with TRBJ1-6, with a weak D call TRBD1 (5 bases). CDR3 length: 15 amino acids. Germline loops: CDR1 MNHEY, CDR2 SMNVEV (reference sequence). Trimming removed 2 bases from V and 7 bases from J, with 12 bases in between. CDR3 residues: CASSLLGGENSPLHF. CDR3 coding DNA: TGTGCCAGCAGTTTACTGGGGGGAGAGAATTCACCCCTCCACTTT.

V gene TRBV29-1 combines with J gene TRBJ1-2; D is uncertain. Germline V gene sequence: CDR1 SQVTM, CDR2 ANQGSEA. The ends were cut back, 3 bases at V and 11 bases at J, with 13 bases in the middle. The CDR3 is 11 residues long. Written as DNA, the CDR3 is TGCAGCGTTGACGGGCCCGGAGGTTACACCTTC. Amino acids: CSVDGPGGYTF.

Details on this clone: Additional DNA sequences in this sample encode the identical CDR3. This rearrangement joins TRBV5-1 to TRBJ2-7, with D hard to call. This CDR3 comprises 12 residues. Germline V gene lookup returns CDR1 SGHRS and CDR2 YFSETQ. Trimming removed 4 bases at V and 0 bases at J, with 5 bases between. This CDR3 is CASSPGSYEQYF. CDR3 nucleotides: TGCGCCAGCAGCCCGGGCTCCTACGAGCAGTACTTC.

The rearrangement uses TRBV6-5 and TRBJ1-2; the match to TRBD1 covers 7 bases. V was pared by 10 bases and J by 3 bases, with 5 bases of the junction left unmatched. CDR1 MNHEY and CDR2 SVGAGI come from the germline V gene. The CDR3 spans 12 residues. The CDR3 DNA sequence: TGTGCCATCGGACAGGCGCACTATGGCTACACCTTC. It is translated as CAIGQAHYGYTF.

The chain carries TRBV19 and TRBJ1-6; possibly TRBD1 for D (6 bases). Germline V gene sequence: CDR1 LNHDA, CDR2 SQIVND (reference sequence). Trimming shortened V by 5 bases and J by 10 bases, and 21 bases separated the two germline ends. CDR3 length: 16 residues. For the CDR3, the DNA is TGTGCCAGTAGTGGAAACAGGGTTTCCTTTCCCTCACCCCTCCACTTT. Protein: CASSGNRVSFPSPLHF.

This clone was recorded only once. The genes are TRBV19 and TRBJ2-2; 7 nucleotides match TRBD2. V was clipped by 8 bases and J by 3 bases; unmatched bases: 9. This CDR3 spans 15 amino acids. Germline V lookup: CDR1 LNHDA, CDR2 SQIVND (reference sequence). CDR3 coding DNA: TGTGCCAGTCATTATCAGGCGGGGGACACCGGGGAGCTGTTTTTT. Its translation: CASHYQAGDTGELFF.

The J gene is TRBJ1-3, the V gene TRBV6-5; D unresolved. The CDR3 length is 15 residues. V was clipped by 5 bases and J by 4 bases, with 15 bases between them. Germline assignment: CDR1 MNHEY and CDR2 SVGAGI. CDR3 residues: CASSSGGTGGNTIYF. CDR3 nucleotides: TGTGCCAGCAGTAGTGGCGGCACGGGAGGAAACACCATATATTTT.

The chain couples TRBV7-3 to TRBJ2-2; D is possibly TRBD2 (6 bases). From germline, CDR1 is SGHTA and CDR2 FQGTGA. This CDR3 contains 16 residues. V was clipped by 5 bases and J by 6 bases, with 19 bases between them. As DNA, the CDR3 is TGTGCCAGCAGCCCAAGACCGGGGGTTGGAGCCGGGGAGCTGTTTTTT. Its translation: CASSPRPGVGAGELFF.

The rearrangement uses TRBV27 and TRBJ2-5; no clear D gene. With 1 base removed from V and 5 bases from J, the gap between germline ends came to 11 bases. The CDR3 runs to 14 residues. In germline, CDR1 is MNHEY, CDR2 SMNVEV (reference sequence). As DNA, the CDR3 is TGTGCCAGCAGTTTATTTTTCTCGGTTGAGACCCAGTACTTC. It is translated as CASSLFFSVETQYF.

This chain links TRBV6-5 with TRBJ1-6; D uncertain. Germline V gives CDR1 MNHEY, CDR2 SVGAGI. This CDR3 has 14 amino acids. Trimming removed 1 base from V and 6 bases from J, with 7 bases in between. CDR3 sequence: CASSYLHINSPLHF. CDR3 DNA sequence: TGTGCCAGCAGTTACTTACATATTAATTCACCCCTCCACTTT.

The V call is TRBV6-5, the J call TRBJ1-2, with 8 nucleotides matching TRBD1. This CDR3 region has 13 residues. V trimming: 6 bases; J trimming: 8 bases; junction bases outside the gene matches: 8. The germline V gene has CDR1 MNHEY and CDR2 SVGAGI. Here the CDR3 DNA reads TGTGCCAGCAGGAAATCAGGGGGCGAGGGCTACACCTTC. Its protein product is CASRKSGGEGYTF.

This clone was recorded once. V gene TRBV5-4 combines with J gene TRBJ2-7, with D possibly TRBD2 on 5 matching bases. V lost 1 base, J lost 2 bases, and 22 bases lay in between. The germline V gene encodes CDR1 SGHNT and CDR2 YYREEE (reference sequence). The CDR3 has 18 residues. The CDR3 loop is CASSLFNPSRTRTYEQYF. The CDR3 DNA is TGTGCCAGCAGCTTGTTTAACCCATCGCGGACTCGAACCTACGAGCAGTACTTC. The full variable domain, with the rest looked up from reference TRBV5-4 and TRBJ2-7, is ETGVTQSPTHLIKTRGQQVTLRCSSQSGHNTVSWYQQALGQGPQFIFQYYREEENGRGNFPPRFSGLQFPNYSSELNVNALELDDSALYLCASSLFNPSRTRTYEQYFGPGTRLTVT.

The CDR3 DNA reads as TGTGCCACCAGTGTTCGGGGGGCCGGTATCGATGAGCAGTTCTTC. The encoded protein is CATSVRGAGIDEQFF. The chain has TRBV24-1 and TRBJ2-1; a possible D gene is TRBD2 (7 bases). The CDR3 runs to 15 residues. Germline CDR1 is KGHDR and CDR2 is SFDVKD. Trimming removed 5 bases at V and 8 bases at J, with 18 bases between.

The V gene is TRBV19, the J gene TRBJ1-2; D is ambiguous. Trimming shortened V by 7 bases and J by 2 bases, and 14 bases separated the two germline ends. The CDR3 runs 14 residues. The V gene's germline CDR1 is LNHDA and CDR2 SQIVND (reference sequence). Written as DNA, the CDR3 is TGTGCCAGTACCGAGGGTACAGTAAACTATGGCTACACCTTC. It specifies CASTEGTVNYGYTF.

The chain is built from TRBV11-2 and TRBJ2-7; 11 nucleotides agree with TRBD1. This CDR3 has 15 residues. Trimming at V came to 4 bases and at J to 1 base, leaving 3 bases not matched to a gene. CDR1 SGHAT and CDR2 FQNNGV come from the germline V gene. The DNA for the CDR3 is TGTGCCAGCAGCTATGGGACAGGGGGTTCCTACGAGCAGTACTTC. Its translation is CASSYGTGGSYEQYF. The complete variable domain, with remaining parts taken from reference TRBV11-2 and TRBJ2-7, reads EAGVAQSPRYKIIEKRQSVAFWCNPISGHATLYWYQQILGQGPKLLIQFQNNGVVDDSQLPKDRFSAERLKGVDSTLKIQPAKLEDSAVYLCASSYGTGGSYEQYFGPGTRLTVT.

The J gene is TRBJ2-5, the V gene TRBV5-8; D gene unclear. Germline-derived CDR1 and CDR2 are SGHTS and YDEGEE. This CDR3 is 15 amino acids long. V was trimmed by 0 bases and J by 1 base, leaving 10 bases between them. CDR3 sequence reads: CASSLGPERQETQYF. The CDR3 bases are TGTGCCAGCAGCTTGGGTCCAGAGCGCCAAGAGACCCAGTACTTC.

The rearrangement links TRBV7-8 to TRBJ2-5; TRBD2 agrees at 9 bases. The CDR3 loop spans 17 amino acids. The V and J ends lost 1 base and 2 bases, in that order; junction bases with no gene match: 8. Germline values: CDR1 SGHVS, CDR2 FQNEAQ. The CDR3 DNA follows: TGTGCCAGCAGCTTAGGCAGAGGGACTAGCTCACAAGAGACCCAGTACTTC. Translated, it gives CASSLGRGTSSQETQYF.

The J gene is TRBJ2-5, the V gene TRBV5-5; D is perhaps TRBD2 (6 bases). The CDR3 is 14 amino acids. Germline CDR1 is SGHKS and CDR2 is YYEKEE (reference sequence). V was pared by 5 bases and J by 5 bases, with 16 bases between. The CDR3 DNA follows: TGTGCCAGCAGTCGGAGGCGGGACGGGGAGACCCAGTACTTC. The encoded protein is CASSRRRDGETQYF. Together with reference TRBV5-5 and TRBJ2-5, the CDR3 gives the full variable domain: DAGVTQSPTHLIKTRGQQVTLRCSPISGHKSVSWYQQVLGQGPQFIFQYYEKEERGRGNFPDRFSARQFPNYSSELNVNALLLGDSALYLCASSRRRDGETQYFGPGTRLLVL.

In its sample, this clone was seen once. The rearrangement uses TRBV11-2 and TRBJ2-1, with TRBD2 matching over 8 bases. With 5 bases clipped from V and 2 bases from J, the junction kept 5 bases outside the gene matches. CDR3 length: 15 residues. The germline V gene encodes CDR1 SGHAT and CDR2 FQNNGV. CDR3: CASSTTSGAYNEQFF. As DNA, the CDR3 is TGTGCCAGCAGCACAACTAGCGGAGCCTACAATGAGCAGTTCTTC.

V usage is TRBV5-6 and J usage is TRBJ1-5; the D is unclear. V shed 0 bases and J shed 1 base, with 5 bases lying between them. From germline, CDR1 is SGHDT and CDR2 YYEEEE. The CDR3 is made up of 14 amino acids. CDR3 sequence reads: CASSLDGSNQPQHF. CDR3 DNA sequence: TGTGCCAGCAGCTTGGACGGGAGCAATCAGCCCCAGCATTTT.

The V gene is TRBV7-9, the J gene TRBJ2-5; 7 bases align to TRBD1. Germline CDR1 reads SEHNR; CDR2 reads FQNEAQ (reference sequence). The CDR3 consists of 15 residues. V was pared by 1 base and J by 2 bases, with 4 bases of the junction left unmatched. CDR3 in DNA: TGTGCCAGCAGCTTAGGGGACAGAGAACAAGAGACCCAGTACTTC. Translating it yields CASSLGDREQETQYF.